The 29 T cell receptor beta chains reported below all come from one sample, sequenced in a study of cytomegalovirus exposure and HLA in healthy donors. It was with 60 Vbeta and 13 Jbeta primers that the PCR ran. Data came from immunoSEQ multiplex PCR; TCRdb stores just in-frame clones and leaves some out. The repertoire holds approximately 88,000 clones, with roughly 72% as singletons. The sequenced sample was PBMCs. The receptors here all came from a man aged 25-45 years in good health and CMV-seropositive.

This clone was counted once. The CDR3 DNA reads TGTGCCAGCAGCCCGGGGTCTAGCGGGGTCCAAGAGACCCAGTACTTC. Translated: CASSPGSSGVQETQYF. The chain joins TRBV9 to TRBJ2-5, with TRBD2 matching 9 bases. Trimming removed 4 bases from V and 1 base from J; junction bases left unmatched: 8. Germline CDR1 reads SGDLS; CDR2 reads YYNGEE. There are 16 residues in the CDR3.

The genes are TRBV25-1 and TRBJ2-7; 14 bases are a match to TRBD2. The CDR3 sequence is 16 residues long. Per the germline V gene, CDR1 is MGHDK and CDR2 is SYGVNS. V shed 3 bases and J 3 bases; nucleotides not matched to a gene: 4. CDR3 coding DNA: TGTGCCAGCAGTGACCGACTAGCGGGAGGGTTCTACGAGCAGTACTTC. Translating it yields CASSDRLAGGFYEQYF.

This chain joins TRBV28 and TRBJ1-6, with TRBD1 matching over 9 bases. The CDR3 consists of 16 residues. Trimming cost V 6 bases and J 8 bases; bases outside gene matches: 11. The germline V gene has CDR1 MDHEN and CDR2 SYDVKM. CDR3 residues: CASSQGQGTRYSPLHF. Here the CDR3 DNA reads TGTGCCAGCAGCCAAGGACAGGGGACGCGTTATTCACCCCTCCACTTT. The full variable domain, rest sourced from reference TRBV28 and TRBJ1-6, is DVKVTQSSRYLVKRTGEKVFLECVQDMDHENMFWYRQDPGLGLRLIYFSYDVKMKEKGDIPEGYSVSREKKERFSLILESASTNQTSMYLCASSQGQGTRYSPLHFGNGTRLTVT.

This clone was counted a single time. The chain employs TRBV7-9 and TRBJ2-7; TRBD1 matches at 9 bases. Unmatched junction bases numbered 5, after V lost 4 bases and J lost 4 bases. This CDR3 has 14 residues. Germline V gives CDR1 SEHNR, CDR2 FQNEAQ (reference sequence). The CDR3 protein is CASSSRDRVYEQYV. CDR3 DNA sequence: TGTGCCAGCAGCTCCCGGGACAGGGTGTACGAGCAGTACGTC.

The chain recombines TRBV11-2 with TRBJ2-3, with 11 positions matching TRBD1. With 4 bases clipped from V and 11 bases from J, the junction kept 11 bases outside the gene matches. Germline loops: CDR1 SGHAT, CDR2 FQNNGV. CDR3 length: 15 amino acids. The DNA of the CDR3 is TGTGCCAGCAGCTCCCGGGACAGGGGGATTGGAAGGCAGTATTTT. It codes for CASSSRDRGIGRQYF.

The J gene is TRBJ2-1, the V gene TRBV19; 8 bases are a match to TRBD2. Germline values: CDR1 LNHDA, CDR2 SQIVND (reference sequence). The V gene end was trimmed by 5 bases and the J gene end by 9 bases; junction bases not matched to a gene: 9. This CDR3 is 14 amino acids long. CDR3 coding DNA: TGTGCCAGTAGTTCCAGCGGGGGTGAAAGTGAGCAGTTCTTC. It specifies CASSSSGGESEQFF.

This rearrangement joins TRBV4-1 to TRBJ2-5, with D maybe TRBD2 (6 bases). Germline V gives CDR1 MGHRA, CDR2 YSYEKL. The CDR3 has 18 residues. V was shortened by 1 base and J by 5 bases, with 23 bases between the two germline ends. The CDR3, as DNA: TGCGCCAGCAGCCAAGGGCCTAGCACGGGAGAGCTTCGGGAGACCCAGTACTTC. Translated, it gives CASSQGPSTGELRETQYF.

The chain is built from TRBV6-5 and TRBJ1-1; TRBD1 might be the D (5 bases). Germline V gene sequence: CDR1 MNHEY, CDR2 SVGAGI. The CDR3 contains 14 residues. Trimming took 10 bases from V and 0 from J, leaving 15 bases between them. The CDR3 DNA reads TGTGCCACCGGAAGGGGTGGCATGAACACTGAAGCTTTCTTT. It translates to CATGRGGMNTEAFF.

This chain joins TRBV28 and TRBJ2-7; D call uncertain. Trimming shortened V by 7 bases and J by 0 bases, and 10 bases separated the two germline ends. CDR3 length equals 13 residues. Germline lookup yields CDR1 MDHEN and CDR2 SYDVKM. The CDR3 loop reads CASTKNPSYEQYF. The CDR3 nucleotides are TGTGCCAGCACTAAGAACCCCTCCTACGAGCAGTACTTC.

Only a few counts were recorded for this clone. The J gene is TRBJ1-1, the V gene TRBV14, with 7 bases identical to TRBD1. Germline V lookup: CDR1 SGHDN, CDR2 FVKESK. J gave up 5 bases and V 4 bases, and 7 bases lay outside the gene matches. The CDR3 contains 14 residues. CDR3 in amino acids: CASSRQGTRTEAFF. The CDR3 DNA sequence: TGTGCCAGCAGCCGACAGGGAACCCGGACTGAAGCTTTCTTT.

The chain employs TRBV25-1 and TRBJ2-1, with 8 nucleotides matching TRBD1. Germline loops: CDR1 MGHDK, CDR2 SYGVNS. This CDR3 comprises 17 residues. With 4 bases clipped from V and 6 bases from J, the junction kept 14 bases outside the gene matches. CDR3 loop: CASSANLGQGSRNEQFF. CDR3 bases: TGTGCCAGCAGTGCGAACCTAGGACAGGGCTCCCGCAATGAGCAGTTCTTC.

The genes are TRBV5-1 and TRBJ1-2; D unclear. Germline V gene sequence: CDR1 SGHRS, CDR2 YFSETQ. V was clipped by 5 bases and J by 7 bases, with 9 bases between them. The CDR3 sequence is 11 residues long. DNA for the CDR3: TGCGCCAGCAGGGAGGGAGGTGGCTACACCTTC. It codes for CASREGGGYTF.

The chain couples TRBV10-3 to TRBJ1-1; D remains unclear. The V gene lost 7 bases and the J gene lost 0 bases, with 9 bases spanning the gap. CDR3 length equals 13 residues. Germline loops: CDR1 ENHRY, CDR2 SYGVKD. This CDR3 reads CAINRNMNTEAFF. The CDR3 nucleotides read TGTGCCATCAATCGTAACATGAACACTGAAGCTTTCTTT.

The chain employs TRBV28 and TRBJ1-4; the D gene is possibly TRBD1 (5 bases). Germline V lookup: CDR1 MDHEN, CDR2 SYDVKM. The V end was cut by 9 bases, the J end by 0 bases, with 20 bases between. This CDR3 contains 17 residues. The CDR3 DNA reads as TGTGCCAGTCTGGGGGGAGTCCACTTTGCAACTAATGAAAAACTGTTTTTT. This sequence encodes CASLGGVHFATNEKLFF.

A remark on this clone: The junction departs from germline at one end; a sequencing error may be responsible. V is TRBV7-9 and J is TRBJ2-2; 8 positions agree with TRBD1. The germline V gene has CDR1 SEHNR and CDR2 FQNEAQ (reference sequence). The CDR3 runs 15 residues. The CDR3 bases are TGTTCCAGCAGCTTAGGGAGACAGGGGCCTGTGGAGCTGTTTTTT. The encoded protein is CSSSLGRQGPVELFF. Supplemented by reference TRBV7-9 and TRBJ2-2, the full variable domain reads DTGVSQNPRHKITKRGQNVTFRCDPISEHNRLYWYRQTLGQGPEFLTYFQNEAQLEKSRLLSDRFSAERPKGSFSTLEIQRTEQGDSAMYLCSSSLGRQGPVELFFGEGSRLTVL.

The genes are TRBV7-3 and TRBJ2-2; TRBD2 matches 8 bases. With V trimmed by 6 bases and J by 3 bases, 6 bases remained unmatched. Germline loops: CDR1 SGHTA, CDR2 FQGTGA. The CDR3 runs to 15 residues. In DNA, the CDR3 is TGTGCCAGCAGTCCCGGGGGGGTTGACACCGGGGAGCTGTTTTTT. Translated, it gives CASSPGGVDTGELFF.

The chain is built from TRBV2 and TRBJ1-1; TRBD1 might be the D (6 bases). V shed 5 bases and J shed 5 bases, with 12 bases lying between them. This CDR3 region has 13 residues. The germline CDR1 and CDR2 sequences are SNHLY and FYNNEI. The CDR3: CASSTGSRTEAFF. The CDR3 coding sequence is TGTGCCAGCAGTACAGGGTCGAGGACTGAAGCTTTCTTT.

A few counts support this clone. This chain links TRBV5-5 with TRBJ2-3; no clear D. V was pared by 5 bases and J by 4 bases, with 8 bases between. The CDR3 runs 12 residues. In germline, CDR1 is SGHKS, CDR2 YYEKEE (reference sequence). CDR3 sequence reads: CASRAVPDTQYF. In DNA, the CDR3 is TGTGCCAGCAGGGCAGTGCCAGATACGCAGTATTTT. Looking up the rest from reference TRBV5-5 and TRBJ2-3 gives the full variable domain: DAGVTQSPTHLIKTRGQQVTLRCSPISGHKSVSWYQQVLGQGPQFIFQYYEKEERGRGNFPDRFSARQFPNYSSELNVNALLLGDSALYLCASRAVPDTQYFGPGTRLTVL.

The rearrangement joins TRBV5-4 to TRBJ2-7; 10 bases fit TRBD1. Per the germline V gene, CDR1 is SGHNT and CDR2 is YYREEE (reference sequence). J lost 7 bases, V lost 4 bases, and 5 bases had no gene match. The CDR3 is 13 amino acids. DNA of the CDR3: TGTGCCAGCAGCCAGACAGGGGGCAGGGAGCAGTACTTC. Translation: CASSQTGGREQYF. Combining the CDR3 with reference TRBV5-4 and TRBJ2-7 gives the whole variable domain ETGVTQSPTHLIKTRGQQVTLRCSSQSGHNTVSWYQQALGQGPQFIFQYYREEENGRGNFPPRFSGLQFPNYSSELNVNALELDDSALYLCASSQTGGREQYFGPGTRLTVT.

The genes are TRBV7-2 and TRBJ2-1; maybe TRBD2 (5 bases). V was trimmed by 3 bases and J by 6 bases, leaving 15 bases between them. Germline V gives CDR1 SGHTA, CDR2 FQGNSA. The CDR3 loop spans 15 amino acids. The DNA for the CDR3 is TGTGCCAGCAGCTTCCAGACTATAGGGCGCAATGAGCAGTTCTTC. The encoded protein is CASSFQTIGRNEQFF.

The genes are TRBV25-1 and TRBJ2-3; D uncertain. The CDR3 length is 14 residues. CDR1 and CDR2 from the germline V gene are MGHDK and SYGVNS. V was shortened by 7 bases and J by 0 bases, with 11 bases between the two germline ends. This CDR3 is CASKFGGSTDTQYF. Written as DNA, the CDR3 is TGTGCCAGCAAATTTGGCGGCAGCACAGATACGCAGTATTTT.

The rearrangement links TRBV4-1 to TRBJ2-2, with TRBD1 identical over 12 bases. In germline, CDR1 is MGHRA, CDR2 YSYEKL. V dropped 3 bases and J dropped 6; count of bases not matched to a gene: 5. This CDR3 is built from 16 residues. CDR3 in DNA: TGCGCCAGCAGCCAGTTGGGACAGGGGGCCGCCGGGGAGCTGTTTTTT. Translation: CASSQLGQGAAGELFF.

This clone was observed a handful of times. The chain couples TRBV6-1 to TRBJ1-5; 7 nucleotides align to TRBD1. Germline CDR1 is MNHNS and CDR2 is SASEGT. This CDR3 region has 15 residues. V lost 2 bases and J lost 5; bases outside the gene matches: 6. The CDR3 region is CASSESDRVYQPQHF. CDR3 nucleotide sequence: TGTGCCAGCAGTGAAAGCGACAGGGTTTATCAGCCCCAGCATTTT.

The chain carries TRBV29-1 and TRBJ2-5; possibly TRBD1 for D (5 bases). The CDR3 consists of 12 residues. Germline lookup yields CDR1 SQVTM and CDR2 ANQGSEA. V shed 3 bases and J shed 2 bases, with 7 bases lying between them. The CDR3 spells CSVDGAQETQYF. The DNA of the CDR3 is TGCAGCGTTGATGGGGCTCAAGAGACCCAGTACTTC.

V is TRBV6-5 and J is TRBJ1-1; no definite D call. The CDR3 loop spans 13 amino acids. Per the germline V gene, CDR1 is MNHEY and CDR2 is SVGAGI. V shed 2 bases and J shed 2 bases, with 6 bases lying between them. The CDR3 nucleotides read TGTGCCAGCAGTTACCGCAGAAACACTGAAGCTTTCTTT. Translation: CASSYRRNTEAFF.

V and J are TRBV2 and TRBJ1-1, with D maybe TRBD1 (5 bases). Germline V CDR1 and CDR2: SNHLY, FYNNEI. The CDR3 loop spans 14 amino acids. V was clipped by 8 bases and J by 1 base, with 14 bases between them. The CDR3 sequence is CASVLGDWNTEAFF. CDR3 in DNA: TGTGCCAGCGTTTTAGGGGACTGGAACACTGAAGCTTTCTTT.

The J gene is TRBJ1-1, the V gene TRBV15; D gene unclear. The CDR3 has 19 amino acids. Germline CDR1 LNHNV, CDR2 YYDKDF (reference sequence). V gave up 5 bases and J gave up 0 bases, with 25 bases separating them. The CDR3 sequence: CATSGGQVEVGFMNTEAFF. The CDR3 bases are TGTGCCACCAGCGGAGGGCAGGTGGAGGTGGGATTCATGAACACTGAAGCTTTCTTT. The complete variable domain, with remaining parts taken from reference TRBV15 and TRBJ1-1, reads DAMVIQNPRYQVTQFGKPVTLSCSQTLNHNVMYWYQQKSSQAPKLLFHYYDKDFNNEADTPDNFQSRRPNTSFCFLDIRSPGLGDTAMYLCATSGGQVEVGFMNTEAFFGQGTRLTVV.

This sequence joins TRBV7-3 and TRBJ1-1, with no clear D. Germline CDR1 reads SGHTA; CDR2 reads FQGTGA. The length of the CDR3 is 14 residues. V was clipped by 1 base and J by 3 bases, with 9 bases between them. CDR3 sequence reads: CASSLKGGDTEAFF. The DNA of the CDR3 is TGTGCCAGCAGCTTAAAGGGAGGTGACACTGAAGCTTTCTTT.

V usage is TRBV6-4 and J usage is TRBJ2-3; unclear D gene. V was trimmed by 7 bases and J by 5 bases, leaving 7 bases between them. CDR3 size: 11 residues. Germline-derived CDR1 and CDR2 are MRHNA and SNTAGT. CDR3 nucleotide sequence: TGTGCCAGCACCAGTAAAGATACGCAGTATTTT. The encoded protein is CASTSKDTQYF.